This T cell receptor (beta chain) was captured by sequencing in a study of radiotherapy plus CTLA-4 blockade in lung cancer. Across the whole study: There were objective responses in 18% of patients, and around 31% had disease control.

Profiled with immunoSEQ multiplex PCR; TCRdb holds only in-frame clones, not every one. The data contain about 76,000 clones, under 90% of them singletons. Concerning this clone: Its antigen is as yet unknown.

Broader study findings: In blood, early T cell clone dynamics reportedly predicted response best, together with interferon-beta.

This TCR was recovered from a human donor with non-small cell lung cancer who had stable disease on radiotherapy plus ipilimumab. This material consisted of peripheral blood, taken from a patient treated with radiotherapy plus ipilimumab.

The CDR3 DNA sequence: TGTGCCAGCAGCTCAGGGACAGGGGGTTCTAGCTATGGCTACACCTTC. Translating it yields CASSSGTGGSSYGYTF. V usage is TRBV7-8 and J usage is TRBJ1-2, with TRBD1 identical over 11 bases. Germline loops: CDR1 SGHVS, CDR2 FQNEAQ. There are 16 residues in the CDR3. V was pared by 4 bases and J by 4 bases, with 8 bases of the junction left unmatched.